This T cell receptor beta chain was identified during a study of shared clonotypes between healthy human individuals. On the study more broadly: The donors, a couple of women and a few men, were aged 18 to 49.

DNA at approximately 200 ng, 30,000 or so T cell genomes, went into sorted-subset replicate PCRs. The method was immunoSEQ multiplex PCR; TCRdb's version includes in-frame clones alone and lacks a portion of them. Altogether just over 2,000,000 clones are present, about 95% being singletons, with the ten largest covering 1.1%. As to this clone: What it recognizes is unknown.

Study outcomes and limitations: Clonotypes that were shared across a few donors made up around 5% of naive CD4 clonotypes.

V gave up 3 bases and J gave up 2 bases; unmatched junction bases: 4. Germline lookup yields CDR1 SNHLY and CDR2 FYNNEI. The CDR3 totals 14 residues. Naivety among CD8 cells was defined by CD45RO negativity and positive CCR7 selection, thereby excluding terminally differentiated effector memory CD45RA+ cells. Donors were healthy HIV-negative adults without recent acute infections or vaccinations. Sequencing was carried out using naive CD8+ T cells sorted from blood. The chain carries TRBV2 and TRBJ2-7; TRBD1 matches 7 bases. This clonotype was sampled from a man younger than 30 in good health. As DNA, the CDR3 is TGTGCCAGCAGTGACAGGGGGAGACCCTACGAGCAGTACTTC. It translates to CASSDRGRPYEQYF. The variable domain in full, completed from reference TRBV2 and TRBJ2-7, reads EPEVTQTPSHQVTQMGQEVILRCVPISNHLYFYWYRQILGQKVEFLVSFYNNEISEKSEIFDDQFSVERPDGSNFTLKIRSTKLEDSAMYFCASSDRGRPYEQYFGPGTRLTVT.